The 10 T cell receptor beta chains below all came from one sample that was sequenced in a study of blood T cell repertoires in COVID-19. Libraries were prepared by immunoSEQ multiplex PCR; TCRdb keeps only in-frame clonotypes and omits some of them. This table has 300,000 to 400,000 clones, 80% to 90% appearing once. Sequencing used peripheral blood. Source of these receptors: a man between 45 and 60 years old with active or convalescent COVID-19.

The count of this clone is one. The chain recombines TRBV5-1 with TRBJ2-5; 10 positions agree with TRBD1. The CDR3 has 14 amino acids. The J segment lost 3 bases and the V segment lost 2 bases, leaving 1 base of the junction unmatched. CDR1 SGHRS and CDR2 YFSETQ come from the germline V gene. CDR3 sequence: CASSFGTGEETQYF. CDR3 DNA sequence: TGCGCCAGCAGCTTTGGGACAGGGGAAGAGACCCAGTACTTC.

This chain uses TRBV6-5 with TRBJ1-2; 9 bases are shared with TRBD1. V was clipped by 2 bases and J by 7 bases; unmatched bases: 5. The germline gives CDR1 MNHEY, CDR2 SVGAGI. The CDR3 is 14 residues long. CDR3 bases: TGTGCCAGCAGTTACCGGGACAGGGTTAGTGGCTACACCTTC. Amino acids: CASSYRDRVSGYTF.

CDR3 residues: CASSWGGFTEAFF. CDR3 nucleotides: TGCGCCAGCAGTTGGGGGGGGTTTACTGAAGCTTTCTTT. This chain connects TRBV10-2 to TRBJ1-1, with D perhaps matching TRBD1 (5 bases). The CDR3 runs 13 residues. V dropped 5 bases and J dropped 5 bases, with 12 bases sitting between them. CDR1 is WSHSY and CDR2 is SAAADI in the germline V gene.

CDR3 in amino acids: CASSLSQFNQPQHF. In nucleotides, the CDR3 is TGTGCCAGCAGTTTATCCCAGTTTAATCAGCCCCAGCATTTT. The rearrangement links TRBV28 to TRBJ1-5; D unresolved. Looked up from germline, CDR1 is MDHEN and CDR2 is SYDVKM. Trimming left V 1 base short and J 4 bases short, with 8 bases between. The CDR3 runs 14 residues.

The J gene is TRBJ1-1, the V gene TRBV5-6; TRBD1 aligns across 9 bases. Per germline, CDR1 SGHDT and CDR2 YYEEEE. This CDR3 comprises 16 residues. V gave up 0 bases and J gave up 8 bases; unmatched junction bases: 11. The CDR3, as DNA: TGTGCCAGCAGCTTGGGGGTATACAGGGGGCCGATGGAAGCTTTCTTT. This gives the protein CASSLGVYRGPMEAFF.

The chain combines TRBV7-8 with TRBJ2-1; 7 bases map to TRBD2. Looked up from germline, CDR1 is SGHVS and CDR2 is FQNEAQ. The V segment lost 0 bases and the J segment 6 bases; nucleotides outside the gene matches: 8. The CDR3 loop spans 16 amino acids. CDR3 sequence (DNA): TGTGCCAGCAGCTTAGCGCTCACGGGGGGAAGCAATGAGCAGTTCTTC. Translated: CASSLALTGGSNEQFF.

The chain links TRBV10-3 to TRBJ1-4, with D possibly matching TRBD1 (5 bases). Per the germline V gene, CDR1 is ENHRY and CDR2 is SYGVKD. The CDR3 runs 14 residues. Deletions cut 5 bases from V and 4 bases from J, with 11 bases between. The CDR3 protein is CAISTGRSNEKLFF. CDR3 nucleotides: TGTGCCATCAGTACAGGACGGAGTAATGAAAAACTGTTTTTT.

The chain links TRBV2 to TRBJ2-5; possibly TRBD1 for D (6 bases). Looked up from germline, CDR1 is SNHLY and CDR2 is FYNNEI. The CDR3 has 15 residues. Trimming left V 8 bases short and J 4 bases short, with 20 bases between. The CDR3 DNA reads TGTGCCAGCCAAAAGACAGGTGGGCACGGAGAGACCCAGTACTTC. Its protein product is CASQKTGGHGETQYF.

The chain has TRBV3-1 (or the pseudogene TRBV3-2) and TRBJ1-1, with TRBD1 matching 8 bases. The CDR3 has 15 residues. V trimming: 2 bases; J trimming: 6 bases; junction bases outside the gene matches: 8. Germline lookup yields CDR1 LGHDT and CDR2 YNNKEL (reference sequence). The CDR3 spells CASSQLQGGVSEAFF. The CDR3 nucleotides are TGTGCCAGCAGCCAACTACAGGGGGGGGTGTCTGAAGCTTTCTTT.

The chain carries TRBV2 and TRBJ1-2, with a tentative D call TRBD1 (6 bases). This CDR3 has 14 residues. V was trimmed by 7 bases and J by 0 bases, leaving 12 bases between them. The germline CDR1 and CDR2 sequences are SNHLY and FYNNEI. CDR3 bases: TGTGCCAGCATTAGGGACAACGCTAACTATGGCTACACCTTC. Translating it yields CASIRDNANYGYTF.